Each of the 11 T cell receptor beta chains below was sequenced from the same sample in a study of T cells in Graves' hyperthyroidism and ophthalmopathy. It was RNA transcripts that yielded the amplified TCR beta CDR3 regions. The HTBI primer set served for first-round RT-PCR of the TCR CDR3. TCRdb recomputed calls from the multiplex PCR reads with MiXCR, one row per CDR3 protein. Counted here are some 510,000 distinct CDR3 sequences, 20% occurring once; the ten biggest clones make up about 30%. Specimen: blood. These receptors all come from a man between 18 and 35 years old with Graves' hyperthyroidism.

Remarks on this clonotype: The conserved phenylalanine or tryptophan is not found at the CDR3 terminus, so this likely reflects a read error. The limits of the CDR3 on the DNA are not certain, so only TCRdb's listed CDR3 is given. The chain is built from TRBV12-3 or TRBV12-4 and TRBJ1-1. The CDR3 is 12 residues long, ends included. CDR3 protein: CACREWATEAWL.

There are many counts of this clonotype. The chain couples TRBV12-5 to TRBJ2-4, with D tentatively TRBD1 (6 bases). Germline loops: CDR1 LGHNT, CDR2 FRNRAP. The V end was cut by 3 bases, the J end by 7 bases, with 16 bases between. The CDR3 has 15 amino acids. CDR3 residues: CASGFAGLTGNIQYF. Here the CDR3 DNA reads TGTGCTAGTGGTTTCGCAGGGTTAACAGGGAACATTCAGTACTTC. The variable domain in full, with the rest retrieved from reference TRBV12-5 and TRBJ2-4, is DARVTQTPRHKVTEMGQEVTMRCQPILGHNTVFWYRQTMMQGLELLAYFRNRAPLDDSGMPKDRFSAEMPDATLATLKIQPSEPRDSAVYFCASGFAGLTGNIQYFGAGTRLSVL.

This chain connects TRBV12-3 or TRBV12-4 to TRBJ1-2; unclear D gene. Between the trimmed V and J ends, which lost 3 bases and 7 bases, there was a span of 9 bases. The CDR3 loop spans 12 amino acids. The CDR3 is CASSFTMSGYTF. For the CDR3, the DNA is TGTGCCAGCAGTTTTACTATGTCTGGCTACACCTTC.

This clonotype was found many times. This sequence joins TRBV28 and TRBJ1-1, with a weak D call TRBD1 (5 bases). V was trimmed by 6 bases and J by 3 bases, leaving 14 bases between them. The CDR3 consists of 14 residues. Germline V gives CDR1 MDHEN, CDR2 SYDVKM. The CDR3 nucleotides read TGTGCCAGCAGGCCCCAGGGTGGGCACACTGAAGCTTTCTTT. As protein: CASRPQGGHTEAFF.

This rearrangement joins TRBV9 to TRBJ1-3; 8 bases map to TRBD1. The CDR3 covers 16 residues. The V segment lost 0 bases and the J segment 3 bases; nucleotides outside the gene matches: 5. CDR1 and CDR2 from the germline V gene are SGDLS and YYNGEE. The CDR3: CASSVVDRGFGNTIYF. The CDR3 nucleotides are TGTGCCAGCAGCGTAGTAGACAGGGGTTTTGGAAACACCATATATTTT.

This clonotype was recorded at least ten times. The V gene is TRBV19, the J gene TRBJ2-5; 7 bases are a match to TRBD2. The V gene end was trimmed by 9 bases and the J gene end by 10 bases; junction bases not matched to a gene: 17. Germline CDR1 and CDR2: LNHDA and SQIVND (reference sequence). CDR3 length: 14 amino acids. This chain's CDR3 is CASATQGGSSDQYF. CDR3 bases: TGTGCCAGCGCCACTCAGGGAGGGTCGAGCGACCAGTACTTC.

In its sample, this clonotype was seen many times. V gene TRBV7-9 combines with J gene TRBJ1-1, with TRBD1 identical over 7 bases. The V and J ends lost 1 base and 6 bases, in that order; junction bases with no gene match: 5. This CDR3 comprises 14 residues. The germline V gene has CDR1 SEHNR and CDR2 FQNEAQ (reference sequence). CDR3 sequence (DNA): TGTGCCAGCAGCTTAGGGACAGGATGGGCTGAAGCTTTCTTT. Its protein product is CASSLGTGWAEAFF.

The chain uses TRBV14 and TRBJ1-5; no clear D gene. CDR3 length equals 14 residues. Deletions cut 1 base from V and 5 bases from J, with 9 bases between. Germline lookup yields CDR1 SGHDN and CDR2 FVKESK. In DNA form, the CDR3 reads TGTGCCAGCAGCCAAGCAGGCCTACATCAGCCCCAGCATTTT. This codes for CASSQAGLHQPQHF.

This clonotype was detected a few times. The genes are TRBV29-1 and TRBJ1-2; 7 bases are a match to TRBD1. Trimming at V came to 6 bases and at J to 7 bases, leaving 8 bases not matched to a gene. Germline loops: CDR1 SQVTM, CDR2 ANQGSEA. The CDR3 loop spans 12 amino acids. The CDR3 reads CSVVRGLVGYTF. CDR3 DNA sequence: TGCAGCGTCGTTAGGGGGCTAGTTGGCTACACCTTC.

The J gene is TRBJ2-5, the V gene TRBV7-3; 8 bases line up with TRBD2. Germline loops: CDR1 SGHTA, CDR2 FQGTGA. The CDR3 covers 15 residues. V was clipped by 2 bases and J by 1 base; unmatched bases: 3. In nucleotides, the CDR3 is TGTGCCAGCAGCTTACTTAGCGGGGCCCAAGAGACCCAGTACTTC. Amino acids: CASSLLSGAQETQYF.

As concerns this clonotype: The likely explanation is a read error, given a far larger clone one base away. The chain combines TRBV7-2 with TRBJ2-5, with a possible D match to TRBD1 (5 bases). The CDR3 is 14 residues long. Germline values: CDR1 SGHTA, CDR2 FQGNSA. The DNA for the CDR3 is TGTGCCAGCATCTTAGCAGGGATCCAAGAGACCCAGTACTTC. Encoded protein: CASILAGIQETQYF.